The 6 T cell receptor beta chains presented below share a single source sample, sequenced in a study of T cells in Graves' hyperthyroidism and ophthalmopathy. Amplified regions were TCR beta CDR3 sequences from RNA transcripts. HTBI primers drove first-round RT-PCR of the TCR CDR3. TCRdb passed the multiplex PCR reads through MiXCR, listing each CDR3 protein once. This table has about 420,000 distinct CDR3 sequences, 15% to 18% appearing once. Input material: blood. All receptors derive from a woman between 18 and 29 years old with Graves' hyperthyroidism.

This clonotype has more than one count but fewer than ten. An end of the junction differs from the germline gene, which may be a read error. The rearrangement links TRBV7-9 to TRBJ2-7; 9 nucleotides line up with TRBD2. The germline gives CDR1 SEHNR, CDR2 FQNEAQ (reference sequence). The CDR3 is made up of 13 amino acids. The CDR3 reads CASSIAGDYEQYF. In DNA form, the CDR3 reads TGTGCCAGCAGCATAGCGGGGGATTACGAGCAGTACTTC.

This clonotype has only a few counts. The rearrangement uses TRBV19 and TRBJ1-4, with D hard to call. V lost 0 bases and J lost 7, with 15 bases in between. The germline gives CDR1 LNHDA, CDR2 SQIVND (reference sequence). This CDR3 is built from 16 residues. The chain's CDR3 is CASSIDRAARSEKLFF. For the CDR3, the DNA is TGTGCCAGTAGTATAGATCGGGCCGCGAGGAGTGAAAAACTGTTTTTT.

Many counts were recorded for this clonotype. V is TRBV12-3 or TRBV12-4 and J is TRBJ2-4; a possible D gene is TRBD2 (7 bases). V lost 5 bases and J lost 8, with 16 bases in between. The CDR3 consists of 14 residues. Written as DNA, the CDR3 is TGTGCCAGCAGTCCATCGGGGGAGGGGGACATTCAGTACTTC. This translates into CASSPSGEGDIQYF.

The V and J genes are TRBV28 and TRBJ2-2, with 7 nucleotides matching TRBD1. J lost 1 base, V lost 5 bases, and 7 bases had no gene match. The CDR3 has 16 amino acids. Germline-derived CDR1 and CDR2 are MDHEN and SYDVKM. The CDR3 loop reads CASSTTGVLNTGELFF. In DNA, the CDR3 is TGTGCCAGCAGTACCACAGGGGTACTGAACACCGGGGAGCTGTTTTTT. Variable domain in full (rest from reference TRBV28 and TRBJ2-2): DVKVTQSSRYLVKRTGEKVFLECVQDMDHENMFWYRQDPGLGLRLIYFSYDVKMKEKGDIPEGYSVSREKKERFSLILESASTNQTSMYLCASSTTGVLNTGELFFGEGSRLTVL.

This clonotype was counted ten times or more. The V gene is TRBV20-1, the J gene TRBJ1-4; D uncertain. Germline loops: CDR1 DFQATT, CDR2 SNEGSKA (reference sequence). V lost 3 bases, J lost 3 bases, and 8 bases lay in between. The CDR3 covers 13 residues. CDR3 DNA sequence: TGCAGTGCTAGTCGGCCCGCTAATGAAAAACTGTTTTTT. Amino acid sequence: CSASRPANEKLFF.

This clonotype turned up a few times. Here the CDR3 reads CASFRGDTEAFF. CDR3 DNA sequence: TGTGCCAGCTTTCGGGGGGACACTGAAGCTTTCTTT. The chain uses TRBV5-4 and TRBJ1-1, with D maybe TRBD1 (5 bases). The CDR3 is 12 amino acids. With 7 bases removed from V and 3 bases from J, the gap between germline ends came to 10 bases. The germline gives CDR1 SGHNT, CDR2 YYREEE (reference sequence).